One sample yielded the 32 T cell receptor beta chains listed below, sequenced in a study of blood T cell repertoires in COVID-19. Clones were sequenced by immunoSEQ multiplex PCR, and TCRdb holds only the in-frame ones, with some missing. The sample holds fewer than 250,000 clones; around four fifths are singletons and the top ten take roughly 5%. Sequencing used PBMCs or T cells enriched from blood (not recorded which). These receptors were obtained from a woman in her 50s who had been exposed to COVID-19.

This chain joins TRBV11-3 and TRBJ2-7; perhaps TRBD1 as D (6 bases). The germline CDR1 and CDR2 sequences are SGHNT and YENEEA. V gave up 0 bases and J gave up 5 bases, with 14 bases separating them. The CDR3 sequence is 15 residues long. The CDR3 bases are TGTGCCAGCAGCTTAGATGGGGGCGCGAGCAACGAGCAGTACTTC. It translates to CASSLDGGASNEQYF.

V is TRBV5-4 and J is TRBJ1-2; 7 bases match TRBD1. The CDR3 consists of 14 residues. Unmatched junction bases numbered 6, after V lost 2 bases and J lost 5 bases. Germline-derived CDR1 and CDR2 are SGHNT and YYREEE (reference sequence). The CDR3 region has the DNA TGTGCCAGCAGCTTTGAGGGGGCATGGTATGGCTACACCTTC. The encoded protein is CASSFEGAWYGYTF.

This clone was counted only a few times. CDR3 DNA: TGTGCCAGCAGTACCGGGACAGGCAACAATGGCTACACCTTC. This sequence encodes CASSTGTGNNGYTF. The chain joins TRBV28 to TRBJ1-2; 8 bases fit TRBD1. CDR3 length equals 14 residues. The ends lost 5 bases at V and 6 bases at J; junction bases unmatched: 8. CDR1 is MDHEN and CDR2 is SYDVKM in the germline V gene.

This chain uses TRBV24-1 with TRBJ1-2; 8 nucleotides align to TRBD1. Germline assignment: CDR1 KGHDR and CDR2 SFDVKD. Trimming removed 3 bases from V and 8 bases from J; junction bases left unmatched: 4. The CDR3 totals 13 residues. The CDR3 region is CATSDPGGIGYTF. For the CDR3, the DNA is TGTGCCACCAGTGATCCAGGGGGCATAGGCTACACCTTC.

The rearrangement links TRBV5-1 to TRBJ2-1; D unclear. There are 17 residues in the CDR3. Per germline, CDR1 SGHRS and CDR2 YFSETQ. Trimming stripped 0 bases from V and 1 base from J, with 14 bases between. For the CDR3, the DNA is TGCGCCAGCAGCTTGGTTCACAGCCCGTTATCCTACAATGAGCAGTTCTTC. Translated: CASSLVHSPLSYNEQFF.

The chain is built from TRBV11-3 and TRBJ2-1, with D possibly matching TRBD2 (6 bases). The CDR3 consists of 13 residues. Trimming pared 2 bases from V and 10 bases from J, leaving 12 bases between. Germline loops: CDR1 SGHNT, CDR2 YENEEA. The CDR3 here is CASSLFPAGEQFF. The CDR3 DNA is TGTGCCAGCAGCTTATTCCCCGCGGGGGAGCAGTTCTTC.

In its sample, this clone was seen once. The chain carries TRBV24-1 and TRBJ2-3, with TRBD1 as a possible D gene (5 bases). V was trimmed by 4 bases and J by 1 base, leaving 14 bases between them. This CDR3 spans 16 amino acids. The germline V gene has CDR1 KGHDR and CDR2 SFDVKD. As DNA, the CDR3 is TGTGCCACCAGTGACCCTATTTCGACAGGCACAGATACGCAGTATTTT. Protein sequence: CATSDPISTGTDTQYF.

A few counts support this clone. The chain combines TRBV11-2 with TRBJ2-7; D uncertain. CDR1 and CDR2 from the germline V gene are SGHAT and FQNNGV. The V end lost 1 base, the J end lost 4 bases, and 14 bases lay between the germline ends. CDR3 size: 15 residues. The CDR3 sequence: CASSLVVFERYEQYF. The CDR3 nucleotides are TGTGCCAGCAGCTTAGTCGTTTTCGAGAGGTACGAGCAGTACTTC.

V usage is TRBV3-1 (or the pseudogene TRBV3-2) and J usage is TRBJ1-6; possibly TRBD1 for D (6 bases). In germline, CDR1 is LGHDT, CDR2 YNNKEL (reference sequence). The CDR3 loop spans 15 amino acids. Trimming stripped 1 base from V and 8 bases from J, with 12 bases between. The CDR3 bases are TGTGCCAGCAGCCAAGCTGACAGGTACGATTCACCCCTCCACTTT. This codes for CASSQADRYDSPLHF.

The chain is built from TRBV27 and TRBJ1-2; D gene uncertain. Germline lookup yields CDR1 MNHEY and CDR2 SMNVEV (reference sequence). V shed 6 bases and J shed 4 bases, with 18 bases lying between them. The CDR3 runs 15 residues. In nucleotides, the CDR3 is TGTGCCAGCAGCCGCTCCGGACGGGAGCCCTATGGCTACACCTTC. Residues: CASSRSGREPYGYTF.

This chain links TRBV4-1 with TRBJ1-4; D might be TRBD1 (6 bases). The V end lost 0 bases, the J end lost 8 bases, and 10 bases lay between the germline ends. The CDR3 spans 14 residues. Germline loops: CDR1 MGHRA, CDR2 YSYEKL. The CDR3 region is CASSQDEGGEKLFF. The CDR3, as DNA: TGCGCCAGCAGCCAAGATGAGGGGGGGGAAAAACTGTTTTTT.

The chain uses TRBV2 and TRBJ1-3; D might be TRBD1 (5 bases). Per the germline V gene, CDR1 is SNHLY and CDR2 is FYNNEI. The CDR3 extends over 13 amino acids. Trimming took 7 bases from V and 4 from J, leaving 11 bases between them. This CDR3 is CASTGPHGNTIYF. CDR3 sequence (DNA): TGTGCCAGCACAGGGCCGCACGGAAACACCATATATTTT.

The table lists this clone with a count of one. The chain employs TRBV7-2 and TRBJ2-5, with 7 bases lining up with TRBD1. From germline, CDR1 is SGHTA and CDR2 FQGNSA. The trim removed 6 bases at V and 9 bases at J, leaving 13 bases unmatched. The CDR3 is made up of 14 amino acids. For the CDR3, the DNA is TGTGCCAGCAGAACCTCAGGACTCACAGGGGCCCAGTACTTC. Protein product: CASRTSGLTGAQYF.

The genes are TRBV24-1 and TRBJ1-2; D gene uncertain. Germline CDR1 is KGHDR and CDR2 is SFDVKD. The CDR3 is 13 amino acids. With 5 bases removed from V and 2 bases from J, the gap between germline ends came to 8 bases. The CDR3 DNA follows: TGTGCCACCAGTGGTGGAGGAAACTATGGCTACACCTTC. It yields the protein CATSGGGNYGYTF.

This clone showed up just once. The V call is TRBV20-1, the J call TRBJ1-4; D unclear. Germline V gene sequence: CDR1 DFQATT, CDR2 SNEGSKA (reference sequence). The CDR3 is 11 residues long. The V end was cut by 3 bases, the J end by 12 bases, with 11 bases between. CDR3 region: CSARREGELFF. The CDR3 DNA follows: TGCAGTGCTAGGCGGGAGGGAGAACTGTTTTTT.

A word on this clone: Other DNA sequences in the same sample also yield this CDR3. The genes are TRBV2 and TRBJ2-3, with a weak D call TRBD2 (5 bases). V lost 7 bases and J 0 bases, leaving 11 bases between the germline ends. The germline V gene encodes CDR1 SNHLY and CDR2 FYNNEI. This CDR3 has 14 residues. The CDR3 sequence: CASTRGPSTDTQYF. The DNA of the CDR3 is TGTGCCAGCACCCGAGGGCCGAGCACAGATACGCAGTATTTT.

Comments on this clone: Other DNA sequences in the same sample also yield this CDR3. V is TRBV19 and J is TRBJ1-2; TRBD1 agrees at 7 bases. The CDR3 has 14 residues. Germline CDR1 LNHDA, CDR2 SQIVND (reference sequence). Losses at the gene ends were 4 bases for V and 0 bases for J; bases not matched to a gene: 2. The CDR3: CASSTTGANYGYTF. CDR3 DNA: TGTGCCAGTAGTACCACAGGGGCTAACTATGGCTACACCTTC. Full variable domain (rest looked up from reference TRBV19 and TRBJ1-2): DGGITQSPKYLFRKEGQNVTLSCEQNLNHDAMYWYRQDPGQGLRLIYYSQIVNDFQKGDIAEGYSVSREKKESFPLTVTSAQKNPTAFYLCASSTTGANYGYTFGSGTRLTVV.

This chain's CDR3 is CASSPTGPNYGYTF. The CDR3 DNA sequence: TGTGCCAGCAGCCCGACAGGTCCTAACTATGGCTACACCTTC. The chain couples TRBV6-2 or TRBV6-3 to TRBJ1-2, with a tentative D call TRBD1 (6 bases). The CDR3 spans 14 residues. Germline V lookup: CDR1 MNHEY, CDR2 SVGEGT. Trimming removed 6 bases at V and 0 bases at J, with 11 bases between.

The V gene is TRBV7-2, the J gene TRBJ1-2; TRBD1 agrees at 8 bases. Germline V CDR1 and CDR2: SGHTA, FQGNSA. CDR3 length: 17 residues. V trimming: 6 bases; J trimming: 1 base; junction bases outside the gene matches: 13. The DNA for the CDR3 is TGTGCCAGCAGTAATATTTTAGGGACAGGTATTAACTATGGCTACACCTTC. It is translated as CASSNILGTGINYGYTF.

This chain joins TRBV9 and TRBJ1-1; no firm D call. The CDR3 has 15 amino acids. Trimming removed 3 bases from V and 6 bases from J, with 18 bases in between. Germline-derived CDR1 and CDR2 are SGDLS and YYNGEE. The DNA for the CDR3 is TGTGCCAGCAGCGGAGTACGAGGGCCGGGAGCTGAAGCTTTCTTT. Protein sequence: CASSGVRGPGAEAFF. Supplemented by reference TRBV9 and TRBJ1-1, the full variable domain reads DSGVTQTPKHLITATGQRVTLRCSPRSGDLSVYWYQQSLDQGLQFLIQYYNGEERAKGNILERFSAQQFPDLHSELNLSSLELGDSALYFCASSGVRGPGAEAFFGQGTRLTVV.

The rearrangement uses TRBV7-9 and TRBJ1-3; D ambiguous. Between the trimmed V and J ends, which lost 6 bases and 1 base, there was a span of 22 bases. Germline loops: CDR1 SEHNR, CDR2 FQNEAQ (reference sequence). The CDR3 is 18 amino acids. The CDR3 region has the DNA TGTGCCAGCAGGCCGGCGAGGCCCATCAGCTTATCTGGAAACACCATATATTTT. The encoded protein is CASRPARPISLSGNTIYF.

V gene TRBV6-5 combines with J gene TRBJ2-7; D unclear. CDR3 length: 11 residues. The germline V gene encodes CDR1 MNHEY and CDR2 SVGAGI. The V end was cut by 6 bases, the J end by 7 bases, with 10 bases between. The CDR3 nucleotides read TGTGCCAGCAGATCCAGCAGGGAGCAGTACTTC. Translation: CASRSSREQYF.

The chain recombines TRBV30 with TRBJ2-2; TRBD2 matches at 7 bases. This CDR3 has 15 residues. Germline-derived CDR1 and CDR2 are GTSNPN and SVGIG (reference sequence). The V segment lost 0 bases and the J segment 7 bases; nucleotides outside the gene matches: 8. DNA of the CDR3: TGTGCCTGGAGTGTACACAGCGGGGTCGGCGGGGAGCTGTTTTTT. It yields the protein CAWSVHSGVGGELFF. Based on the CDR3 plus reference TRBV30 and TRBJ2-2, the full variable domain is SQTIHQWPATLVQPVGSPLSLECTVEGTSNPNLYWYRQAAGRGLQLLFYSVGIGQISSEVPQNLSASRPQDRQFILSSKKLLLSDSGFYLCAWSVHSGVGGELFFGEGSRLTVL.

This clone is a singleton in its sample. The V gene is TRBV28, the J gene TRBJ2-2; 9 nucleotides align to TRBD1. V shed 2 bases, J shed 4 bases, and the junction held 5 bases outside the gene matches. This CDR3 is built from 16 residues. Germline V gives CDR1 MDHEN, CDR2 SYDVKM. The CDR3 reads CASSLRTGVTTGELFF. Written as DNA, the CDR3 is TGTGCCAGCAGTTTAAGGACAGGGGTTACCACCGGGGAGCTGTTTTTT. The whole variable domain, filled in from reference TRBV28 and TRBJ2-2, reads DVKVTQSSRYLVKRTGEKVFLECVQDMDHENMFWYRQDPGLGLRLIYFSYDVKMKEKGDIPEGYSVSREKKERFSLILESASTNQTSMYLCASSLRTGVTTGELFFGEGSRLTVL.

The chain combines TRBV19 with TRBJ2-7; 7 bases are shared with TRBD1. This CDR3 contains 15 residues. CDR1 and CDR2 (germline): LNHDA, SQIVND (reference sequence). After removal of 0 bases from V and 5 bases from J, the junction contained 7 bases not matched to a gene. The CDR3 DNA is TGTGCCAGTAGTATAGACCGACAGGGAAGCAACGAGCAGTACTTC. Its translation is CASSIDRQGSNEQYF.

This CDR3 reads CASTSGGRYTDTQYF. In nucleotides, the CDR3 is TGTGCCAGTACTTCAGGAGGCCGATACACAGATACGCAGTATTTT. The chain employs TRBV19 and TRBJ2-3, with D tentatively TRBD2 (5 bases). V was cut by 7 bases and J by 2 bases, with 16 bases left in between. The V gene's germline CDR1 is LNHDA and CDR2 SQIVND (reference sequence). The CDR3 totals 15 residues.

V and J are TRBV16 and TRBJ1-4; possibly TRBD1 for D (5 bases). The CDR3 totals 15 residues. The V and J ends lost 3 bases and 15 bases respectively, with 23 bases between them. Looked up from germline, CDR1 is KGHSY and CDR2 is FQNENV. In nucleotides, the CDR3 is TGTGCCAGCAGCCAGGCCCACAGGCAGAAAAAAGAGGTGTTTTTT. Its protein is CASSQAHRQKKEVFF.

This clone was seen once. V gene TRBV14 combines with J gene TRBJ2-1; maybe TRBD2 (6 bases). V lost 4 bases, J lost 7 bases, and 14 bases lay in between. The CDR3 is 14 residues long. From germline, CDR1 is SGHDN and CDR2 FVKESK. CDR3 in amino acids: CASSPLGGSNEQFF. CDR3 bases: TGTGCCAGCAGCCCTCTTGGGGGGTCAAATGAGCAGTTCTTC.

This rearrangement joins TRBV7-2 to TRBJ1-2; maybe TRBD1 (6 bases). V was trimmed by 11 bases and J by 3 bases, leaving 16 bases between them. Germline V gene lookup returns CDR1 SGHTA and CDR2 FQGNSA. This CDR3 contains 13 residues. The CDR3 DNA is TGTGCCGGTCGGCGGGCAGGGGACTATGGCTACACCTTC. Protein: CAGRRAGDYGYTF.

The chain couples TRBV5-6 to TRBJ2-2, with 7 bases lining up with TRBD1. The CDR3 has 17 amino acids. Trimming at V came to 2 bases and at J to 1 base, leaving 8 bases not matched to a gene. The germline CDR1 and CDR2 sequences are SGHDT and YYEEEE. The CDR3 is CASSFLDRRLNTGELFF. The DNA of the CDR3 is TGTGCCAGCAGCTTTTTGGACAGGAGGTTGAACACCGGGGAGCTGTTTTTT.

The chain combines TRBV9 with TRBJ1-6, with D perhaps TRBD1 (5 bases). The CDR3 runs 15 residues. Trimming shortened V by 2 bases and J by 1 base, and 7 bases separated the two germline ends. In germline, CDR1 is SGDLS, CDR2 YYNGEE. The CDR3 DNA reads TGTGCCAGCAGCGTCCAGGGATCCTATAATTCACCCCTCCACTTT. This sequence encodes CASSVQGSYNSPLHF.

CDR3 sequence reads: CASSLFRGQGSHNEQFF. The CDR3 DNA follows: TGTGCCAGCAGTTTGTTCCGGGGACAGGGTAGCCACAATGAGCAGTTCTTC. This chain links TRBV28 with TRBJ2-1, with 9 nucleotides matching TRBD1. The CDR3 covers 17 residues. Germline V lookup: CDR1 MDHEN, CDR2 SYDVKM. V lost 3 bases and J lost 5; bases outside the gene matches: 11.